The T cell receptor (beta chain) under discussion was sequenced for a study of T cells in Graves' hyperthyroidism and ophthalmopathy (dated by TCRdb to the late 2010s). Looking at the study overall: Peripheral blood was collected at initial diagnosis, before any treatment. TCR V-J signatures able to tell the groups apart were searched for in a discovery cohort of around 95 patients, of whom 40 to 45 had Graves' ophthalmopathy and more than 55 had stable Graves' hyperthyroidism. Prospective prediction of ophthalmopathy was tested in an independent validation cohort of 18 to 20 hyperthyroidism patients and 15 to 17 patients who later progressed to ophthalmopathy. The 75 to 100 discovery patients were divided at random into training and test sets in a 7:3 ratio. The study also compared thyroid tissue and blood T-cell repertoires from 5 to 7 Graves' hyperthyroidism patients. After sampling, hyperthyroidism patients received methimazole starting at 30 mg daily, and ophthalmopathy patients received high-dose intravenous methylprednisolone. According to the paper, TCR Vbeta CDR3 sequencing was carried out on 120 to 150 peripheral blood samples, which came from 40 to 45 ophthalmopathy, around 75 hyperthyroidism and roughly 17 progressor patients. General study outcomes and caveats: Sample size was not statistically predetermined, and investigators were not blinded to group allocation. Most expanded thyroid clonotypes (frequency above 0.001) were also found in blood, which suggests that blood repertoires may mirror thyroid immune responses. A 13 V-J signature model separated ophthalmopathy from stable hyperthyroidism, with around 91% sensitivity and roughly 81% specificity in cross-validation and 80%/75% in testing. In validation, the model predicted progression to ophthalmopathy a median of roughly 6.2 months before onset, with roughly 68% sensitivity and about 72% specificity.

This clonotype was seen ten or more times. Its antigen has not been determined. Base qualities were left out, and no much larger clone turns up one base away. Stable Graves' hyperthyroidism was defined as no progression to ophthalmopathy during 18 months of follow-up. Hyperthyroidism patients were aged 18 to 65 years and newly diagnosed, with disease duration of less than 2 months. Any patient with an uncontrolled infection, another autoimmune disease, pregnancy or lactation was excluded. Diagnoses were established on the basis of clinical symptoms, serum thyroxine and TRAb, thyroid ultrasound, and orbital computed tomography. PBMCs were isolated from about 9.1 ml of fresh peripheral blood by Ficoll-Paque density gradient centrifugation. Trizol reagent was used to extract total RNA, and RNA quality was then checked on an Agilent 2100 Bioanalyzer. Amplification of TCR beta CDR3 regions was carried out from RNA transcripts. The first round of RT-PCR for the TCR CDR3 was performed with the HTBI primer set and the Qiagen OneStep RT-PCR kit. A second multiplex PCR round built the libraries, followed by size selection and purification. Sequencing of the libraries was done on an Illumina HiSeq2000 using paired-end 100 bp reads. On the study's bioinformatics: SOAPnuke was used to process the raw data, with reads discarded if the reads contained adapters or uncalled bases, had a mean Phred below 15, or lacked an exact constant-primer or identifier match. High-quality paired reads were merged with COPE v1.2.5, and unique nucleotide sequences were defined as clonotypes. Clonotypes were aligned to IMGT TRBV, TRBD and TRBJ reference segments using MiTCR v1.1. The analysis included only V-J combinations with a frequency above 0.0001, which together covered 99.2% of the repertoires. A TCS score was defined as the ratio of F50 (clonal expansion) to E x V (chaos), with BLOSUM62-based TCRdist applied between CDR3 peptides within each V-J. Welch's t-statistics and random forest reduced 500 to 550 V-J features to roughly 13, which were used in a naive Bayes classifier (R e1071). TCRdb trimmed public reads at Q25 via fastp, called clones via MiXCR and kept in-frame beta chains. CDR3 protein sequences are deduplicated, and each keeps its most common genes and DNA. Here the V and J calls rest on TCRdb's processing, not on the authors' analysis. This sample holds under 800,000 distinct CDR3 sequences; 14% were observed only once. In total, the top ten clones hold roughly 10% of the sample.

Sequencing input: blood. The source of this sequence is a woman aged 18-29 years with Graves' hyperthyroidism.

The CDR3: CSARENAGGRPRDQYF. The nucleotides read TGCAGTGCTAGAGAGAACGCGGGAGGGCGGCCAAGGGACCAGTACTTC. This receptor chain uses TRBV20-1 and TRBJ2-5, and TRBD2 matches 9 of the central bases. The germline V gene (reference sequence) provides CDR1 DFQATT and CDR2 SNEGSKA. Trimmed from V: 0 bases; trimmed from J: 10 bases; junction bases lacking a gene match: 15. From the cysteine up to the phenylalanine, the CDR3 has a length of 16 residues. The CDR3 DNA has 48 bases and is translated from base 1.